This T cell receptor beta chain is drawn from a study of shared clonotypes between healthy human individuals. Original processing notes: Sequence data from immunoSEQ were junction-only and lacked quality scores; consequently, filtering differed. The protocol was immunoSEQ multiplex PCR, while the TCRdb copy is restricted to in-frame clones and leaves out a portion. D and trimming come from the DNA, and the V and J calls and clone size come from that table. Among 2 million to 2.5 million clones listed, 90% to 96% were seen once. Points from the study as a whole: The rarefaction results pointed to incomplete sorted-subset sequencing despite large depth.

This clone was counted a few times. Its specificity is unknown. What was sequenced was naive CD4+ T cells sorted from blood. Subset reported: CD45RA+ positively selected. The sequence derives from a man younger than 35 in good health.

In DNA form, the CDR3 reads TGTGCCAGCAGCCAATCTGCGACAGTTGAAAAACTGTTTTTT. Translated, it gives CASSQSATVEKLFF. The chain is built from TRBV16 and TRBJ1-4, with D perhaps matching TRBD1 (5 bases). The CDR3 covers 14 residues. Trimming cost V 0 bases and J 7 bases, with 9 bases left between them. Germline V gene data show CDR1 as KGHSY and CDR2 as FQNENV. Using reference TRBV16 and TRBJ1-4 for the parts outside the CDR3, the full variable domain is GEEVAQTPKHLVRGEGQKAKLYCAPIKGHSYVFWYQQVLKNEFKFLISFQNENVFDETGMPKERFSAKCLPNSPCSLEIQATKLEDSAVYFCASSQSATVEKLFFGSGTQLSVL.